A single sample is the source of the 9 T cell receptor beta chains below, sequenced in a study of cytomegalovirus exposure and HLA in healthy donors. The PCR used 60 Vbeta and 13 Jbeta primers. Profiled with immunoSEQ multiplex PCR; TCRdb holds only in-frame clones, not every one. The sample lists about 300,000 clones, about nine tenths occurring once. The sample was PBMCs. These receptors originate from a man aged 35 to 55 in good health and CMV-seropositive.

The chain recombines TRBV7-8 with TRBJ2-7, with 9 bases matching TRBD2. Germline V gene lookup returns CDR1 SGHVS and CDR2 FQNEAQ. The junction had 15 bases not matched to a gene; V was cut back by 10 bases and J by 5 bases. The CDR3 has 15 residues. CDR3 residues: CATARTAGGRDEQYF. The CDR3 DNA follows: TGTGCCACCGCCCGAACCGCGGGAGGGCGGGACGAGCAGTACTTC.

The J gene is TRBJ1-1, the V gene TRBV2; TRBD1 agrees at 8 bases. This CDR3 is 15 amino acids long. Trimming took 3 bases from V and 4 from J; bases not matched to a gene: 7. The V gene's germline CDR1 is SNHLY and CDR2 FYNNEI. The CDR3 region has the DNA TGTGCCAGCAGTGAGCCCGGACAGGGAATCACTGAAGCTTTCTTT. Protein: CASSEPGQGITEAFF. Using reference TRBV2 and TRBJ1-1 for the parts outside the CDR3, the full variable domain is EPEVTQTPSHQVTQMGQEVILRCVPISNHLYFYWYRQILGQKVEFLVSFYNNEISEKSEIFDDQFSVERPDGSNFTLKIRSTKLEDSAMYFCASSEPGQGITEAFFGQGTRLTVV.

The V call is TRBV6-5, the J call TRBJ2-7; 8 bases are a match to TRBD2. Trimming took 4 bases from V and 4 from J; bases not matched to a gene: 6. The germline gives CDR1 MNHEY, CDR2 SVGAGI. The CDR3 spans 14 residues. The CDR3 region has the DNA TGTGCCAGCAGTTCCAGCGGGAGTCTGTACGAGCAGTACTTC. Residues: CASSSSGSLYEQYF.

This chain joins TRBV2 and TRBJ2-3; D gene unclear. The germline CDR1 and CDR2 sequences are SNHLY and FYNNEI. V lost 4 bases and J lost 4, with 9 bases in between. This CDR3 comprises 13 residues. The CDR3 coding sequence is TGTGCCAGCAGTGTCCGAGACTCAGATACGCAGTATTTT. It codes for CASSVRDSDTQYF. Together with reference TRBV2 and TRBJ2-3, the CDR3 gives the full variable domain: EPEVTQTPSHQVTQMGQEVILRCVPISNHLYFYWYRQILGQKVEFLVSFYNNEISEKSEIFDDQFSVERPDGSNFTLKIRSTKLEDSAMYFCASSVRDSDTQYFGPGTRLTVL.

This clone was found a few times. The chain combines TRBV7-2 with TRBJ1-2; D gene unclear. There are 13 residues in the CDR3. The V gene lost 2 bases and the J gene lost 8 bases, with 12 bases spanning the gap. In germline, CDR1 is SGHTA, CDR2 FQGNSA. Written as DNA, the CDR3 is TGTGCCAGCAGCTTACGTACAGCCGTCGGCTACACCTTC. It specifies CASSLRTAVGYTF.

CDR3 loop: CASSEQGVSYEQYF. The CDR3 DNA reads TGTGCCAGCAGTGAGCAGGGGGTCTCCTACGAGCAGTACTTC. V usage is TRBV6-5 and J usage is TRBJ2-7; 7 bases align to TRBD1. Germline CDR1 reads MNHEY; CDR2 reads SVGAGI. The CDR3 length is 14 residues. V lost 5 bases, J lost 0 bases, and 4 bases stayed unmatched.

Only one count was recorded for this clone. The chain uses TRBV29-1 and TRBJ2-5; possible D gene TRBD1, 6 bases. Trimming cost V 6 bases and J 2 bases, with 13 bases left between them. Germline loops: CDR1 SQVTM, CDR2 ANQGSEA. The CDR3 is made up of 13 amino acids. The CDR3 nucleotides are TGCAGCGTAGTAACAGGGACACAAGAGACCCAGTACTTC. Translating gives CSVVTGTQETQYF.

The J gene is TRBJ2-7, the V gene TRBV9; TRBD2 matches 12 bases. Germline V CDR1 and CDR2: SGDLS, YYNGEE. The CDR3 has 15 amino acids. Trimming cost V 0 bases and J 6 bases; bases outside gene matches: 4. CDR3: CASSVGLAGVPEQYF. CDR3 nucleotides: TGTGCCAGCAGCGTAGGACTAGCGGGAGTCCCCGAGCAGTACTTC.

This chain joins TRBV19 and TRBJ2-1; a weak D match, TRBD2 (6 bases). The CDR3 is 13 amino acids. Between the trimmed V and J ends, which lost 2 bases and 5 bases, there was a span of 7 bases. Per germline, CDR1 LNHDA and CDR2 SQIVND (reference sequence). The DNA for the CDR3 is TGTGCCAGTAGTATATCGGGGGACAATGAGCAGTTCTTC. Protein: CASSISGDNEQFF.